A selection of T cell receptor gamma chains follows, all from one sample in a study of intestinal T cells in coeliac disease. TCRdb fed the multiplex PCR reads into CATT to redo clone calling. Found here are approximately 400 gamma-chain clones, about 45% of them singletons; the top ten hold more than 45%. Sequenced material: a duodenal biopsy. The receptors originated from a human donor who served as a control with a normal duodenal biopsy, not a healthy volunteer. Both conserved end residues are part of each CDR3. Fields, in order: clone size, V gene, J gene, CDR3 DNA, CDR3 protein. The size of a clone is reported for some rows only, either as once, few or many, or as a class for expanded clones.

>hyperexpanded|TRGV9|TRGJ1/TRGJ2
TGTGCCTTGTGGGAGGGACATTATAAGAAACTCTTT
CALWEGHYKKLF
>NA|TRGV11|TRGJ1/TRGJ2
TGTGCCTGCTGGATTATCCGCGGCCGAATTACTTATAAGAAACTCTTT
CACWIIRGRITYKKLF
>once|TRGV5|TRGJ1/TRGJ2
TGTGCCCACCTGGGGCCAAGTGAGAAACTCTTT
CAHLGPSEKLF
>NA|TRGV10|TRGJ1/TRGJ2
TGTGCTGCGTGGCGTATTTATAAGAAACTCTTT
CAAWRIYKKLF
>large|TRGV8|TRGJ1/TRGJ2
TGTGCCACCTGGCCAACCCGAAATTATTATAAGAAACTCTTT
CATWPTRNYYKKLF
>few|TRGV2|TRGJP2
TGTGCCACCCTGGGACGGGCCAGGTGGATCAAGACGTTT
CATLGRARWIKTF
>large|TRGV8|TRGJP2
TGTGCACCTGGGATAGGCGCTAACAACTCTCCAAGTAGTGATTGGATCAAGACGTTT
CAPGIGANNSPSSDWIKTF
>hyperexpanded|TRGV11|TRGJ1/TRGJ2
TGTGCCTGCTGGATTAGGCTCCCCTTCTATTATTATAAGAAACTCTTT
CACWIRLPFYYYKKLF
>NA|TRGV10|TRGJP1
TGTGCTGCGTGGAATACCACTGGTTGGTTCAAGATATTT
CAAWNTTGWFKIF
>NA|TRGV9|TRGJ1/TRGJ2
TGTGCCTTGTGGGAGGTCTCCTTGGGTATAAGAAAGGTGTTC
CALWEVSLGIRKVF
>NA|TRGV10|TRGJP2
TGTGCTGCGTGGGACTATAGTGATTGGATCAAGACGTTT
CAAWDYSDWIKTF
>NA|TRGV10|TRGJ1/TRGJ2
TGTGCTGCGTGGGATTTATCAGCATTTATTAATAAGAAACTCTTT
CAAWDLSAFINKKLF
>hyperexpanded|TRGV10|TRGJ1/TRGJ2
TGTGCTGCGTGGGATTATTCCCCTATCGAAGGTTATTATAAGAAACTCTTT
CAAWDYSPIEGYYKKLF
>NA|TRGV10|TRGJP2
TGTGCTGCTTCGGTAGTCGATTGGATCAAGACGTTT
CAASVVDWIKTF
>few|TRGV8|TRGJ1/TRGJ2
TGTGCCACCTGGGACCTTATTTATAAGAAACTCTTT
CATWDLIYKKLF
>hyperexpanded|TRGV10|TRGJP2
TGTGCTGCGTGCTTTAGTAGTGATTGGATCAAGACGTTT
CAACFSSDWIKTF
>NA|TRGV8|TRGJ1/TRGJ2
TGTGCACCTGGGGGCTTTTATTATAAGAAACTCTTT
CAPGGFYYKKLF
>once|TRGV4|TRGJ1/TRGJ2
TGTGCCGACCTGGGATGGGCCCCGAATTATTATAAGAAACTCTTT
CADLGWAPNYYKKLF
>NA|TRGV9|TRGJP2
TGTGCCTTGTGGGAGGGTAGTGATTGGATCAAGACGTTT
CALWEGSDWIKTF
>few|TRGV8|TRGJP1
TGTGCCACCTGGGAGTCCTCTTATACCACTGGTTGGTTCAAGATATTT
CATWESSYTTGWFKIF
>NA|TRGV2|TRGJP2
TGTGCCACCTGGGACGGGCCAGGTGGATCAAAGACGTTT
CATWDGPGGSKTF
>NA|TRGV10|TRGJP1
TGTGCTGCGTGGGATAGGGGAGGGTTCAAGATATTT
CAAWDRGGFKIF
>NA|TRGV10|TRGJP2
TGTGCTGCGTGGGATGGTGAATGTGATTGGATCAAGACGTTT
CAAWDGECDWIKTF
>NA|TRGV3|TRGJ1/TRGJ2
TGTGCCACCTGGGACAGGAGGTCTTCGAATGGTAGGGGTCTTAATTATAAGAAACTCTTT
CATWDRRSSNGRGLNYKKLF